Presented here are 30 T cell receptor beta chains from one specimen sequenced in a study of T cell responses to AZD1222 COVID-19 vaccine. Generated by immunoSEQ multiplex PCR, the TCRdb table keeps only in-frame clones and is missing some. The sample records approximately 100,000 clones, over 80% being singletons. The sample in question was peripheral blood, obtained on day 0 of AZD1222 vaccination. These receptors came from an adult in good health.

The sample holds one count of this clone. The chain employs TRBV5-6 and TRBJ1-2; D gene ambiguous. The CDR3 has 13 residues. Per germline, CDR1 SGHDT and CDR2 YYEEEE. Trimming took off 4 bases at V and 8 bases at J, with 15 bases between the two ends. The CDR3 coding sequence is TGTGCCAGCAGCCCGACTGGACGGCGGGGCTACACCTTC. Protein product: CASSPTGRRGYTF.

The V gene is TRBV5-1, the J gene TRBJ1-1, with D perhaps matching TRBD1 (5 bases). The CDR3 has 16 amino acids. V was clipped by 1 base and J by 0 bases, with 13 bases between them. Per the germline V gene, CDR1 is SGHRS and CDR2 is YFSETQ. The CDR3, as DNA: TGCGCCAGCAGCTTGACGGGCAGCAGGGTGAACACTGAAGCTTTCTTT. Translation: CASSLTGSRVNTEAFF.

The chain combines TRBV2 with TRBJ2-4; D unresolved. The ends were cut back, 6 bases at V and 6 bases at J, with 18 bases in the middle. Germline V gene sequence: CDR1 SNHLY, CDR2 FYNNEI. This CDR3 has 15 amino acids. The CDR3 DNA reads as TGTGCCAGCAGCGAAACCCACAGCTCGCCAAACATTCAGTACTTC. This encodes CASSETHSSPNIQYF.

The gene calls are TRBV7-9 and TRBJ1-4; D not certain. CDR1 SEHNR and CDR2 FQNEAQ come from the germline V gene (reference sequence). Trimming pared 4 bases from V and 5 bases from J, leaving 5 bases between. The CDR3 covers 12 residues. The CDR3, as DNA: TGTGCCAGCAGCTCCTTCAATGAAAAACTGTTTTTT. Protein sequence: CASSSFNEKLFF.

The chain combines TRBV5-1 with TRBJ2-1; 7 bases are shared with TRBD2. Germline trimming cut 3 bases from V and 0 bases from J; bases unmatched to any gene: 9. CDR1 and CDR2 from the germline V gene are SGHRS and YFSETQ. This CDR3 is built from 17 residues. CDR3 amino acids: CASSSRGGGFSYNEQFF. CDR3 bases: TGCGCCAGCAGCTCCCGTGGGGGGGGGTTCTCCTACAATGAGCAGTTCTTC.

J is TRBJ1-5 and V is TRBV14; D not resolved. The V end lost 3 bases, the J end lost 4 bases, and 7 bases lay between the germline ends. The CDR3 loop spans 13 amino acids. The germline gives CDR1 SGHDN, CDR2 FVKESK. CDR3 nucleotides: TGTGCCAGCAGCCAGAATCCGAATCAGCCCCAGCATTTT. It yields the protein CASSQNPNQPQHF.

This clone has only one observation. The J gene is TRBJ1-4, the V gene TRBV5-1; D not resolved. V gave up 0 bases and J gave up 0 bases, with 9 bases separating them. Germline V CDR1 and CDR2: SGHRS, YFSETQ. The length of the CDR3 is 16 residues. In DNA, the CDR3 is TGCGCCAGCAGCTTGGCCTCGAGGGCAACTAATGAAAAACTGTTTTTT. It specifies CASSLASRATNEKLFF.

This clone was counted once. The rearrangement uses TRBV7-9 and TRBJ1-2, with 7 bases lining up with TRBD1. Per the germline V gene, CDR1 is SEHNR and CDR2 is FQNEAQ (reference sequence). This CDR3 comprises 14 residues. Trimming took 2 bases from V and 5 from J; bases not matched to a gene: 5. The CDR3 nucleotides are TGTGCCAGCAGCTTATCGGGGACAGATTATGGCTACACCTTC. This codes for CASSLSGTDYGYTF.

The chain employs TRBV19 and TRBJ2-1; a weak D match, TRBD2 (5 bases). Per the germline V gene, CDR1 is LNHDA and CDR2 is SQIVND (reference sequence). Trimming took 3 bases from V and 7 from J, leaving 7 bases between them. This CDR3 spans 12 amino acids. CDR3 loop: CASSIQRNEQFF. The CDR3, as DNA: TGTGCCAGTAGTATCCAGCGGAATGAGCAGTTCTTC. The full variable domain, with the rest looked up from reference TRBV19 and TRBJ2-1, is DGGITQSPKYLFRKEGQNVTLSCEQNLNHDAMYWYRQDPGQGLRLIYYSQIVNDFQKGDIAEGYSVSREKKESFPLTVTSAQKNPTAFYLCASSIQRNEQFFGPGTRLTVL.

The chain employs TRBV20-1 and TRBJ2-1; D perhaps matches TRBD1 (6 bases). V shed 6 bases and J shed 7 bases, with 10 bases lying between them. The CDR3 sequence is 11 residues long. Germline CDR1 is DFQATT and CDR2 is SNEGSKA (reference sequence). In DNA form, the CDR3 reads TGCAGTGCCAAGACAGGTAATGAGCAGTTCTTC. Encoded protein: CSAKTGNEQFF.

The CDR3 DNA is TGTGCCAGCTCACCACAGCGGGCTCCCCGGGGCGGGGAGCTGTTTTTT. Encoded protein: CASSPQRAPRGGELFF. The rearrangement joins TRBV18 to TRBJ2-2; D may be TRBD2 (6 bases). From germline, CDR1 is KGHSH and CDR2 LQKENI. The CDR3 covers 16 residues. Between the trimmed V and J ends, which lost 1 base and 7 bases, there was a span of 16 bases.

The chain uses TRBV14 and TRBJ2-7, with D tentatively TRBD1 (6 bases). This CDR3 contains 14 residues. Trimming cost V 4 bases and J 3 bases, with 13 bases left between them. Looked up from germline, CDR1 is SGHDN and CDR2 is FVKESK. This chain's CDR3 is CASSPHPDSYEQYF. For the CDR3, the DNA is TGTGCCAGCAGCCCTCATCCGGACAGCTACGAGCAGTACTTC.

The rearrangement links TRBV2 to TRBJ1-5; 7 nucleotides align to TRBD1. Trimming took 3 bases from V and 2 from J; bases not matched to a gene: 7. This CDR3 comprises 16 residues. Per germline, CDR1 SNHLY and CDR2 FYNNEI. The CDR3 sequence: CASSDPGGFGNQPQHF. In nucleotides, the CDR3 is TGTGCCAGCAGTGATCCAGGGGGATTTGGCAATCAGCCCCAGCATTTT. The full variable domain, with the rest looked up from reference TRBV2 and TRBJ1-5, is EPEVTQTPSHQVTQMGQEVILRCVPISNHLYFYWYRQILGQKVEFLVSFYNNEISEKSEIFDDQFSVERPDGSNFTLKIRSTKLEDSAMYFCASSDPGGFGNQPQHFGDGTRLSIL.

The V and J genes are TRBV13 and TRBJ1-6; TRBD1 is a possible D gene (6 bases). V lost 1 base and J 9 bases, leaving 16 bases between the germline ends. Germline CDR1 reads PRHDT; CDR2 reads FYEKMQ (reference sequence). The CDR3 runs to 16 residues. CDR3 region: CASSLVFAGAGSPLHF. The CDR3 nucleotides are TGTGCCAGCAGCTTAGTCTTCGCAGGGGCTGGTTCACCCCTCCACTTT. The full variable domain, its missing parts supplied by reference TRBV13 and TRBJ1-6, is AAGVIQSPRHLIKEKRETATLKCYPIPRHDTVYWYQQGPGQDPQFLISFYEKMQSDKGSIPDRFSAQQFSDYHSELNMSSLELGDSALYFCASSLVFAGAGSPLHFGNGTRLTVT.

The chain combines TRBV5-1 with TRBJ2-7; 9 nucleotides match TRBD2. The CDR3 loop spans 15 amino acids. Germline V lookup: CDR1 SGHRS, CDR2 YFSETQ. Trimming cost V 3 bases and J 4 bases; bases outside gene matches: 8. The CDR3 loop is CASSSLGGRVYEQYF. CDR3 DNA sequence: TGCGCCAGCAGCTCATTGGGCGGGAGGGTTTACGAGCAGTACTTC.

The J gene is TRBJ2-3, the V gene TRBV11-3, with TRBD2 as a possible D gene (5 bases). V gave up 1 base and J gave up 2 bases, with 10 bases separating them. The CDR3 is 15 residues long. Per germline, CDR1 SGHNT and CDR2 YENEEA. The CDR3 nucleotides are TGTGCCAGCAGCTTAGGAGCGGACCACACAGATACGCAGTATTTT. This translates into CASSLGADHTDTQYF.

The chain employs TRBV30 and TRBJ2-5, with D unclear. The germline gives CDR1 GTSNPN, CDR2 SVGIG (reference sequence). V lost 4 bases, J lost 1 base, and 10 bases lay in between. The CDR3 consists of 13 residues. Here the CDR3 reads CAWTPQPQETQYF. CDR3 sequence (DNA): TGTGCCTGGACCCCCCAGCCCCAAGAGACCCAGTACTTC. The complete variable domain, with remaining parts taken from reference TRBV30 and TRBJ2-5, reads SQTIHQWPATLVQPVGSPLSLECTVEGTSNPNLYWYRQAAGRGLQLLFYSVGIGQISSEVPQNLSASRPQDRQFILSSKKLLLSDSGFYLCAWTPQPQETQYFGPGTRLLVL.

The chain's CDR3 is CASSFQHTEAFF. The CDR3 DNA reads as TGTGCCAGCAGCTTCCAGCACACTGAAGCTTTCTTT. The J gene is TRBJ1-1, the V gene TRBV5-8; D gene ambiguous. Per the germline V gene, CDR1 is SGHTS and CDR2 is YDEGEE. This CDR3 is built from 12 residues. V was trimmed by 2 bases and J by 3 bases, leaving 5 bases between them.

The chain joins TRBV30 to TRBJ1-6; D call uncertain. The V and J ends lost 2 bases and 5 bases respectively, with 13 bases between them. The CDR3 is made up of 15 amino acids. Germline V gene lookup returns CDR1 GTSNPN and CDR2 SVGIG (reference sequence). CDR3 in DNA: TGTGCCTGGAGTACCGTGGATAGGGATAATTCACCCCTCCACTTT. It encodes CAWSTVDRDNSPLHF.

The chain is built from TRBV29-1 and TRBJ1-2; D not resolved. Germline V gene sequence: CDR1 SQVTM, CDR2 ANQGSEA. The CDR3 is 13 residues long. V shed 7 bases and J shed 0 bases, with 12 bases lying between them. CDR3 amino acids: CSASTVTNYGYTF. Written as DNA, the CDR3 is TGCAGCGCTTCGACGGTTACTAACTATGGCTACACCTTC.

V and J are TRBV30 and TRBJ1-4, with a weak D call TRBD1 (6 bases). This CDR3 has 15 amino acids. The V gene lost 4 bases and the J gene lost 5 bases, with 17 bases spanning the gap. Germline V gene data show CDR1 as GTSNPN and CDR2 as SVGIG (reference sequence). In DNA form, the CDR3 reads TGTGCCTGGACCTCCCTGAGGGGGACGAATGAAAAACTGTTTTTT. Amino acids: CAWTSLRGTNEKLFF.

The V gene is TRBV9, the J gene TRBJ2-5; 8 bases are a match to TRBD1. V trimming: 3 bases; J trimming: 5 bases; junction bases outside the gene matches: 3. The CDR3 covers 13 residues. In germline, CDR1 is SGDLS, CDR2 YYNGEE. The CDR3: CASSARQGETQYF. The CDR3 coding sequence is TGTGCCAGCAGCGCCCGACAGGGGGAGACCCAGTACTTC.

The chain has TRBV11-2 and TRBJ1-1; no reliable D call. The CDR3 totals 14 residues. V lost 3 bases and J lost 0, with 8 bases in between. Germline V CDR1 and CDR2: SGHAT, FQNNGV. CDR3 nucleotides: TGTGCCAGCAGCTTTCCTCCCATGAACACTGAAGCTTTCTTT. Residues: CASSFPPMNTEAFF.

The V call is TRBV9, the J call TRBJ1-6; the D is unclear. This CDR3 has 13 amino acids. The germline gives CDR1 SGDLS, CDR2 YYNGEE. The V end was cut by 0 bases, the J end by 6 bases, with 4 bases between. The CDR3 loop is CASSVDGNSPLHF. Written as DNA, the CDR3 is TGTGCCAGCAGCGTAGATGGTAATTCACCCCTCCACTTT.

This chain connects TRBV19 to TRBJ1-6; 10 bases align to TRBD1. With V trimmed by 3 bases and J by 10 bases, 6 bases remained unmatched. The CDR3 contains 15 residues. The germline CDR1 and CDR2 sequences are LNHDA and SQIVND (reference sequence). The CDR3 loop is CASSMGTGAGSPLHF. CDR3 DNA: TGTGCCAGTAGTATGGGGACAGGGGCTGGATCACCCCTCCACTTT. The complete variable domain, with remaining parts taken from reference TRBV19 and TRBJ1-6, reads DGGITQSPKYLFRKEGQNVTLSCEQNLNHDAMYWYRQDPGQGLRLIYYSQIVNDFQKGDIAEGYSVSREKKESFPLTVTSAQKNPTAFYLCASSMGTGAGSPLHFGNGTRLTVT.

This rearrangement joins TRBV3-1 (or the pseudogene TRBV3-2) to TRBJ2-1, with 12 bases lining up with TRBD2. Germline V gives CDR1 LGHDT, CDR2 YNNKEL (reference sequence). V was pared by 4 bases and J by 8 bases, with 6 bases of the junction left unmatched. This CDR3 contains 15 residues. The CDR3 loop reads CASSPTRLAGDEQFF. CDR3 DNA: TGTGCCAGCAGCCCCACTCGACTAGCGGGGGATGAGCAGTTCTTC.

The V gene is TRBV29-1, the J gene TRBJ2-5, with 8 bases aligning to TRBD1. The ends lost 6 bases at V and 4 bases at J; junction bases unmatched: 10. CDR3 length equals 14 residues. Germline values: CDR1 SQVTM, CDR2 ANQGSEA. The CDR3 DNA is TGCAGCGTGGGAGGCGGACAGGGAGGAGAGACCCAGTACTTC. Its protein is CSVGGGQGGETQYF. Based on the CDR3 plus reference TRBV29-1 and TRBJ2-5, the full variable domain is SAVISQKPSRDICQRGTSLTIQCQVDSQVTMMFWYRQQPGQSLTLIATANQGSEATYESGFVIDKFPISRPNLTFSTLTVSNMSPEDSSIYLCSVGGGQGGETQYFGPGTRLLVL.

The CDR3: CASSQVTYTGELFF. The CDR3 DNA is TGCGCCAGCAGCCAAGTCACATACACCGGGGAGCTGTTTTTT. The chain links TRBV4-1 to TRBJ2-2; D is unclear. The V gene lost 1 base and the J gene lost 3 bases, with 6 bases spanning the gap. CDR1 is MGHRA and CDR2 is YSYEKL in the germline V gene. This CDR3 contains 14 residues.

V gene TRBV14 combines with J gene TRBJ2-1; D perhaps matches TRBD2 (6 bases). CDR3 length equals 18 residues. V lost 2 bases and J 1 base, leaving 18 bases between the germline ends. Germline CDR1 is SGHDN and CDR2 is FVKESK. CDR3 sequence (DNA): TGTGCCAGCAGCCAATTCAGCGGGTATAACACGTCCTACAATGAGCAGTTCTTC. This encodes CASSQFSGYNTSYNEQFF. The whole variable domain, remainder taken from reference TRBV14 and TRBJ2-1, is EAGVTQFPSHSVIEKGQTVTLRCDPISGHDNLYWYRRVMGKEIKFLLHFVKESKQDESGMPNNRFLAERTGGTYSTLKVQPAELEDSGVYFCASSQFSGYNTSYNEQFFGPGTRLTVL.

The chain uses TRBV27 and TRBJ1-4; D uncertain. The CDR3 sequence is 15 residues long. V was trimmed by 6 bases and J by 4 bases, leaving 15 bases between them. The germline CDR1 and CDR2 sequences are MNHEY and SMNVEV (reference sequence). The CDR3 nucleotides read TGTGCCAGCAGGCCCTCAAGGACCTTTAATGAAAAACTGTTTTTT. This translates into CASRPSRTFNEKLFF.